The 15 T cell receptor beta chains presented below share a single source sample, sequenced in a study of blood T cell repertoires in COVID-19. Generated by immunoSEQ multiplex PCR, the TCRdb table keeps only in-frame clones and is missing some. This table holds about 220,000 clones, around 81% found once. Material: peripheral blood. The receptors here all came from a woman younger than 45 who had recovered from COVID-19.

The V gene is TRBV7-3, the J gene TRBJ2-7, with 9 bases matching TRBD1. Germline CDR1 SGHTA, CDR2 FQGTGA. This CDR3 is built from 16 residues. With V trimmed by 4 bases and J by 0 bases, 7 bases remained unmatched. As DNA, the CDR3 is TGTGCCAGCAGCTCTCAAGGACAGGGGCCCTCCTACGAGCAGTACTTC. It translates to CASSSQGQGPSYEQYF.

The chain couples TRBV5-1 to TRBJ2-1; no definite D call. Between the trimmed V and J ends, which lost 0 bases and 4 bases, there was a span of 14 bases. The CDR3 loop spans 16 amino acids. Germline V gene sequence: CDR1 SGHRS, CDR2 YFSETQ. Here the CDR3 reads CASSLGGAISYNEQFF. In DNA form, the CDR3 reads TGCGCCAGCAGCTTGGGCGGTGCCATATCTTACAATGAGCAGTTCTTC.

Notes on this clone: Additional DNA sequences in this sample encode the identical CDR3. The CDR3 DNA is TGTGCCAGCAGCTCTGGGACAGGCTCTGAAAAACTGTTTTTT. Translating gives CASSSGTGSEKLFF. This chain links TRBV9 with TRBJ1-4; 8 nucleotides align to TRBD1. Germline lookup yields CDR1 SGDLS and CDR2 YYNGEE. The J segment lost 7 bases and the V segment lost 4 bases, leaving 6 bases of the junction unmatched. This CDR3 contains 14 residues.

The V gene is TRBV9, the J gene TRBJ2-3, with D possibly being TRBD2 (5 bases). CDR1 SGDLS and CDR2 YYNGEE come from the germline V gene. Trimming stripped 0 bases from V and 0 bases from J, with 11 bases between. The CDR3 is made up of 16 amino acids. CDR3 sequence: CASSVGTRTSTDTQYF. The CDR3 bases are TGTGCCAGCAGCGTAGGTACTAGGACTAGCACAGATACGCAGTATTTT.

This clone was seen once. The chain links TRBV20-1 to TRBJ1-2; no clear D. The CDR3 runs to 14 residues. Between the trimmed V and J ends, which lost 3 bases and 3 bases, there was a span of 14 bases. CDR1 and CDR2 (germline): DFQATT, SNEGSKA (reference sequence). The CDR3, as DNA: TGCAGTGCTAGTGCACAGCAATCCTACTATGGCTACACCTTC. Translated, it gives CSASAQQSYYGYTF.

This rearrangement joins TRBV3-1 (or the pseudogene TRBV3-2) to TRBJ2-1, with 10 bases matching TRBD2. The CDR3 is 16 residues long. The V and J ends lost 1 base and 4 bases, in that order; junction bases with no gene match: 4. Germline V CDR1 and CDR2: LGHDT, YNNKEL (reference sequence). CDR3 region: CASSQGLAGGYNEQFF. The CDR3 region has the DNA TGTGCCAGCAGCCAAGGGTTAGCGGGAGGATACAATGAGCAGTTCTTC.

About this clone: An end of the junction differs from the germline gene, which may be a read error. The CDR3 sequence is CASRYGTDNLPPF. The CDR3 DNA is TGTGCCAGCAGATACGGGACAGATAATCTACCCCCCTTC. The rearrangement uses TRBV9 and TRBJ2-7, with 7 bases matching TRBD1. CDR3 length: 13 amino acids. In germline, CDR1 is SGDLS, CDR2 YYNGEE.

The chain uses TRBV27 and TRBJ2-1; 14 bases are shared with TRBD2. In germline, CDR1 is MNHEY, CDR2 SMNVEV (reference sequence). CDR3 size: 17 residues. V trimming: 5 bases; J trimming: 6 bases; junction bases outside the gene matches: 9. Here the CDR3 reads CASSGLAGGRSANEQFF. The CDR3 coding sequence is TGTGCCAGCAGTGGACTAGCGGGAGGCCGTTCAGCCAATGAGCAGTTCTTC.

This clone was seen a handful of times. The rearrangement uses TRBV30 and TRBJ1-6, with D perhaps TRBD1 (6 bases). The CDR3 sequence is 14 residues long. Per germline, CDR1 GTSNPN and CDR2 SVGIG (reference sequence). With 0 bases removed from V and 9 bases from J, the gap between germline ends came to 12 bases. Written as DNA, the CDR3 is TGTGCCTGGAGTGTACTCAGAGGGGGTTCACCCCTCCACTTT. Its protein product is CAWSVLRGGSPLHF.

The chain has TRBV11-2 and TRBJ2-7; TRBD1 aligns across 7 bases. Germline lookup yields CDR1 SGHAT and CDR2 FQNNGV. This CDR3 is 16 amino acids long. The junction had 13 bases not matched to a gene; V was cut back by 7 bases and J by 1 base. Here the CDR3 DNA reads TGTGCCAGCAAAACAAGGGGGCGAAACAGTTCCTACGAGCAGTACTTC. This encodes CASKTRGRNSSYEQYF. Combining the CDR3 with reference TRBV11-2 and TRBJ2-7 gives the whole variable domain EAGVAQSPRYKIIEKRQSVAFWCNPISGHATLYWYQQILGQGPKLLIQFQNNGVVDDSQLPKDRFSAERLKGVDSTLKIQPAKLEDSAVYLCASKTRGRNSSYEQYFGPGTRLTVT.

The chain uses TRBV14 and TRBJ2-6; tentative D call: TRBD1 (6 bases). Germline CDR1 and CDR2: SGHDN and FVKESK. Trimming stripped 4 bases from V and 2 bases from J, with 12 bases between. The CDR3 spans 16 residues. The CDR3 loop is CASSPQGLPGANVLTF. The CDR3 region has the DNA TGTGCCAGCAGCCCGCAGGGGTTACCTGGGGCCAACGTCCTGACTTTC.

The CDR3 protein is CATSDFGTVPDTQYF. The CDR3 coding sequence is TGTGCCACCAGTGATTTTGGGACAGTTCCCGATACGCAGTATTTT. The rearrangement links TRBV24-1 to TRBJ2-3; 7 bases are shared with TRBD1. The CDR3 has 15 residues. Per the germline V gene, CDR1 is KGHDR and CDR2 is SFDVKD. The ends lost 1 base at V and 6 bases at J; junction bases unmatched: 6.

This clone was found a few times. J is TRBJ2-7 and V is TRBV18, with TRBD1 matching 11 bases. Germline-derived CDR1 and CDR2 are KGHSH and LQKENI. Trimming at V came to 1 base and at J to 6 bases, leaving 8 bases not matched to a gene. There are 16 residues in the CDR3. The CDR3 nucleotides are TGTGCCAGCTCACCACTAGGGGGACAGGGGGATCTCGAGCAGTACTTC. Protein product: CASSPLGGQGDLEQYF.

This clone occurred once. Here the CDR3 reads CASSLGRADYGYTF. CDR3 nucleotide sequence: TGTGCCAGCAGCTTAGGCAGGGCTGACTATGGCTACACCTTC. The V call is TRBV7-3, the J call TRBJ1-2; D is possibly TRBD1 (5 bases). CDR1 and CDR2 from the germline V gene are SGHTA and FQGTGA. V was cut by 2 bases and J by 3 bases, with 10 bases left in between. This CDR3 is built from 14 residues.

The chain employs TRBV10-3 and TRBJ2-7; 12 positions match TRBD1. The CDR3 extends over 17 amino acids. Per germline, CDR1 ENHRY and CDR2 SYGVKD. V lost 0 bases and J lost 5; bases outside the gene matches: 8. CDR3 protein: CAISESGPGQGANEQYF. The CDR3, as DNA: TGTGCCATCAGTGAGTCGGGGCCGGGACAGGGGGCTAACGAGCAGTACTTC.